Given below is one T cell receptor (beta chain) in context. Other DNA sequences in this specimen translate into the identical CDR3. This CDR3 contains 13 residues. Germline-derived CDR1 and CDR2 are SGHTA and FQGNSA. V was shortened by 5 bases and J by 7 bases, with 15 bases between the two germline ends. The PCR contained 60 Vbeta and 13 Jbeta primers. TCRdb's copy holds only in-frame clones and misses some; the assay was immunoSEQ multiplex PCR. The table includes about 190,000 clones, more than 70% detected once. This specimen belongs to a study of cytomegalovirus exposure and HLA in healthy donors.

Sequenced: PBMCs. The V gene is TRBV7-2, the J gene TRBJ2-7; possible D gene TRBD2, 5 bases. The clonotype was recovered from a man between 25 and 39 years old in good health and CMV-seropositive. The CDR3 region is CASSLGPSGEQYF. In nucleotides, the CDR3 is TGTGCCAGCAGCCTGGGCCCCTCGGGGGAGCAGTACTTC.